Listed below are T cell receptor beta chains from one sample, sequenced in a study of T cells after yellow fever vaccination. TCRdb processed the 5' RACE reads anew with MiXCR; each CDR3 protein has one entry. This table has approximately 450,000 distinct CDR3 sequences, roughly a sixth appearing once. This specimen was PBMCs, taken before the yellow fever booster vaccination. All receptors come from a man between 18 and 35 years old who received the YFV17D yellow fever vaccine. Both conserved end residues are part of each CDR3. A D gene is named only where the DNA matches it firmly. A clone size is listed for some rows: how often the clone was seen (once, few, many), or a class if it is expanded.

clone_size,d_call,j_call,v_call,cdr3_aa,cdr3_nt
NA,TRBD2,TRBJ2-1,TRBV12-3/TRBV12-4,CASSLAWQRGNEQFF,TGTGCCAGCAGTTTAGCGTGGCAGCGGGGGAATGAGCAGTTCTTC
NA,TRBD1,TRBJ1-2,TRBV2,CATKQGLVYGYTF,TGTGCCACGAAACAGGGGTTGGTCTATGGCTACACCTTC
few,TRBD1,TRBJ2-3,TRBV19,CATLDRGRTDTQYF,TGTGCCACCCTCGACAGGGGGCGGACAGATACGCAGTATTTT
NA,TRBD1,TRBJ2-2,TRBV6-5,CASGGDREISTGELFF,TGTGCCAGCGGGGGGGACAGGGAGATCAGTACCGGGGAGCTGTTTTTT
NA,NA,TRBJ2-1,TRBV19,CASSMVISYNEQFF,TGTGCCAGTAGTATGGTAATCTCCTACAATGAGCAGTTCTTC
few,TRBD2,TRBJ2-5,TRBV4-3,CASSQDWGGGGETQYF,TGCGCCAGCAGCCAAGATTGGGGCGGGGGAGGCGAGACCCAGTACTTC
NA,NA,TRBJ2-3,TRBV12-3/TRBV12-4,CASTFRTDTQYF,TGTGCCAGCACCTTCCGCACAGATACGCAGTATTTT
NA,NA,TRBJ2-7,TRBV9,CASSAPKEGGGYEQYF,TGTGCCAGCAGCGCGCCGAAGGAGGGGGGAGGGTACGAGCAGTACTTC
few,NA,TRBJ2-1,TRBV2,CASSERNEQFF,TGTGCCAGCAGTGAACGGAATGAGCAGTTCTTC
NA,TRBD2,TRBJ2-3,TRBV7-2,CASSYGRGVTDTQYF,TGTGCCAGCAGCTACGGACGGGGGGTGACAGATACGCAGTATTTT
many,NA,TRBJ2-2,TRBV7-3,CASSPGTGELFF,TGTGCCAGCAGCCCGGGTACCGGGGAGCTGTTTTTT
NA,TRBD1,TRBJ2-1,TRBV6-5,CASRAPGTGFDEQSF,TGTGCCAGCAGAGCCCCCGGGACAGGGTTCGATGAGCAGTCCTTC
NA,TRBD2,TRBJ2-1,TRBV6-6,CASIMTSGDPERVGNEQFF,TGTGCCAGCATTATGACTAGCGGGGACCCCGAGCGGGTTGGCAATGAGCAGTTCTTC